The present T cell receptor (beta chain) was sequenced within a study of response to subunit inactivated influenza vaccine. Study-level results: Authors suggested each seasonal flu vaccination may recruit only limited numbers of new T cells.

TCRdb reanalysed the RT-PCR reads using MiXCR and keeps one entry per CDR3 protein. The sample consists of more than 700,000 distinct CDR3 sequences, approximately 21% of them appearing once. The CDR3 is made up of 12 amino acids. The V end was cut by 5 bases, the J end by 10 bases, with 12 bases between. From germline, CDR1 is SEHNR and CDR2 FQNEAQ (reference sequence). The table lists this clonotype with a few counts. Its antigen is not known. This clonotype was sampled from a man aged 45-60 years who received an inactivated influenza vaccine. The chain couples TRBV7-9 to TRBJ2-1; the D gene is possibly TRBD1 (5 bases). The source was PBMCs from blood, collected 5 days after vaccination. Here the CDR3 DNA reads TGTGCCAGCAGCCAACTTGGGGCCGAGCAGTTCTTC. Translating gives CASSQLGAEQFF.